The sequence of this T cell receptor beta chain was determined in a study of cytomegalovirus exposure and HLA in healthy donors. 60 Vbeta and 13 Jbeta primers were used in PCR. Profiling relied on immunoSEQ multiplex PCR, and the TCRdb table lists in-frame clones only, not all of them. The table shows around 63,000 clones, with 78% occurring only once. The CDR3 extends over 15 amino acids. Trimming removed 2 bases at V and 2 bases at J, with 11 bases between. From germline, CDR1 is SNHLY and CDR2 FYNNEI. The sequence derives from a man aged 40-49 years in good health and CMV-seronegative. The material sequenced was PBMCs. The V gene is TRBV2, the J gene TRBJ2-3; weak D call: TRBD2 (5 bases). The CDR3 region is CASSEWLTTTDTQYF. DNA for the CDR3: TGTGCCAGCAGTGAATGGCTGACTACCACAGATACGCAGTATTTT.